These T cell receptor beta chains were read from a single sample in a study of blood T cell repertoires in COVID-19. TCRdb's copy holds only in-frame clones and misses some; the assay was immunoSEQ multiplex PCR. The table has about 41,000 clones, about 80% seen once. The sequenced sample was peripheral blood. The receptors shown here come from a woman aged 55-70 years with acute or convalescent COVID-19. Both conserved end residues are part of each CDR3. Each record gives: D gene, clone size, J gene, V gene, CDR3 protein, CDR3 DNA. A D gene is named only where the DNA matches it firmly. Clone sizes are given selectively: once, few, many, or a class where the clone is expanded.

>TRBD1|NA|TRBJ2-2|TRBV29-1
CSGRDRGTTGELFF
TGCAGCGGCCGGGACAGGGGGACGACCGGGGAGCTGTTTTTT
>TRBD1|NA|TRBJ1-2|TRBV6-5
CASISDRIYGYTF
TGTGCCAGCATATCGGACAGGATCTATGGCTACACCTTC
>TRBD1|few|TRBJ1-3|TRBV7-8
CASSPTLGQGGNTIYF
TGTGCCAGCAGCCCTACCTTGGGACAGGGGGGAAACACCATATATTTT
>TRBD2|NA|TRBJ2-2|TRBV20-1
CSASRTPGGTGELFF
TGCAGTGCTAGTCGGACGCCCGGGGGGACCGGGGAGCTGTTTTTT
>TRBD2|NA|TRBJ2-6|TRBV7-2
CASSLMVSGRSGANVLTF
TGTGCCAGCAGCTTAATGGTTAGCGGGAGGTCTGGGGCCAACGTCCTGACTTTC
>NA|NA|TRBJ1-6|TRBV15
CATSRGTRHSPLHF
TGTGCCACCAGCAGAGGGACAAGGCATTCACCCCTCCACTTT
>NA|NA|TRBJ2-1|TRBV7-3
CASSLGTVNEQFF
TGTGCCAGCAGCTTAGGAACAGTCAATGAGCAGTTCTTC
>NA|NA|TRBJ1-2|TRBV19
CASRKSGQSDYGYTF
TGTGCCAGTAGGAAGAGCGGACAGAGCGACTATGGCTACACCTTC
>NA|NA|TRBJ2-2|TRBV4-1
CASSQQGQHNTGELFF
TGCGCCAGTAGCCAACAGGGCCAACATAACACCGGGGAGCTGTTTTTT
>NA|NA|TRBJ2-7|TRBV2
CASSAQGGTSYEQYF
TGTGCCAGCAGTGCACAGGGTGGGACCTCCTACGAGCAGTACTTC
>TRBD2|NA|TRBJ2-5|TRBV2
CASKKRGIQETQYF
TGTGCCAGCAAAAAGCGGGGAATCCAAGAGACCCAGTACTTC
>TRBD2|NA|TRBJ2-1|TRBV7-9
CASIAPGLAHEQFF
TGTGCCAGCATCGCTCCGGGACTAGCCCATGAGCAGTTCTTC
>TRBD2|few|TRBJ2-1|TRBV15
CATSRDLSGGPPNEQFF
TGTGCCACCAGCAGAGATCTTTCGGGGGGGCCTCCCAATGAGCAGTTCTTC
>TRBD1|NA|TRBJ2-1|TRBV3-1/TRBV3-2
CASSQNNPGQGKFF
TGTGCCAGCAGCCAAAATAATCCGGGACAGGGGAAGTTCTTC
>NA|NA|TRBJ1-1|TRBV5-6
CASSLWGGLNTEAFF
TGTGCCAGCAGCTTGTGGGGGGGCTTGAACACTGAAGCTTTCTTT
>TRBD1|NA|TRBJ2-2|TRBV19
CASSRGQGATGELFF
TGTGCCAGTAGTAGAGGTCAGGGGGCGACCGGGGAGCTGTTTTTT
>TRBD1|NA|TRBJ1-2|TRBV5-4
CASNQDRVNYGYTF
TGTGCCAGCAACCAGGACAGGGTTAACTATGGCTACACCTTC
>TRBD2|NA|TRBJ2-1|TRBV2
CASSEARTSGRSPYNEQFF
TGTGCCAGCAGTGAAGCCCGGACTAGCGGGAGGTCCCCCTACAATGAGCAGTTCTTC
>TRBD1|few|TRBJ1-1|TRBV11-2
CASSLEGQVNTEAFF
TGTGCCAGCAGCTTAGAGGGACAGGTGAACACTGAAGCTTTCTTT
>TRBD1|NA|TRBJ1-2|TRBV5-4
CASTQGQGAFYGYTF
TGTGCCAGCACCCAGGGACAGGGGGCTTTTTATGGCTACACCTTC
>TRBD1|few|TRBJ1-5|TRBV30
CAWSAGDRSSNQPQHF
TGTGCCTGGAGTGCCGGGGACAGATCTAGCAATCAGCCCCAGCATTTT
>NA|NA|TRBJ2-3|TRBV3-1/TRBV3-2
CASSQLRGSTDTQYF
TGTGCCAGCAGCCAGTTAAGGGGAAGCACAGATACGCAGTATTTT
>NA|NA|TRBJ2-6|TRBV19
CASSIDQGGAGANVLTF
TGTGCCAGTAGTATAGATCAAGGGGGGGCTGGGGCCAACGTCCTGACTTTC
>NA|NA|TRBJ1-1|TRBV14
CASSQGLGHTEAFF
TGTGCCAGCAGCCAAGGACTAGGGCACACTGAAGCTTTCTTT
>TRBD2|NA|TRBJ2-5|TRBV10-3
CAISERLAAYQETQYF
TGTGCCATCAGTGAAAGACTAGCGGCGTACCAAGAGACCCAGTACTTC
>TRBD1|NA|TRBJ2-7|TRBV18
CASSPRTGAFYEQYF
TGTGCCAGCTCACCACGGACAGGGGCTTTCTACGAGCAGTACTTC
>NA|NA|TRBJ1-5|TRBV2
CASSETSSNQPQHF
TGTGCCAGCAGTGAAACAAGTAGCAATCAGCCCCAGCATTTT
>NA|NA|TRBJ2-1|TRBV13
CASSDHGTFNEQFF
TGTGCCAGCAGCGATCACGGGACTTTCAATGAGCAGTTCTTC
>NA|NA|TRBJ1-2|TRBV29-1
CSVEDRGNYGYTF
TGCAGCGTTGAAGATCGGGGTAACTATGGCTACACCTTC
>TRBD1|NA|TRBJ1-2|TRBV5-4
CASSRTGDYGYTF
TGTGCCAGCAGCCGGACAGGAGACTATGGCTACACCTTC
>NA|NA|TRBJ1-1|TRBV7-8
CASSYPGEYEAFF
TGTGCCAGCAGCTATCCCGGGGAGTATGAAGCTTTCTTT
>NA|NA|TRBJ1-6|TRBV5-6
CASSLPDRNSPLHF
TGTGCCAGCAGCTTGCCTGACAGAAATTCACCCCTCCACTTT
>NA|NA|TRBJ1-1|TRBV4-2
CASSQEVGLWGSANTEAFF
TGTGCCAGCAGCCAAGAAGTGGGGCTGTGGGGATCTGCGAACACTGAAGCTTTCTTT
>NA|NA|TRBJ2-7|TRBV6-1
CASSEYWRSRRTYEQYF
TGTGCCAGCAGTGAATACTGGCGGTCCCGCCGGACCTACGAGCAGTACTTC
>TRBD2|NA|TRBJ2-3|TRBV20-1
CSASLGGGDTDTQYF
TGCAGTGCTAGTTTAGGCGGGGGGGACACAGATACGCAGTATTTT
>NA|NA|TRBJ2-7|TRBV15
CATSRGRNSEQYF
TGTGCCACCAGCAGAGGGAGAAACTCCGAGCAGTACTTC
>NA|NA|TRBJ1-3|TRBV19
CASSQFRDYSGNTIYF
TGTGCCAGTAGTCAATTCAGGGATTACTCTGGAAACACCATATATTTT
>NA|NA|TRBJ2-2|TRBV29-1
CSVGQNTGELFF
TGCAGCGTTGGGCAGAACACCGGGGAGCTGTTTTTT
>NA|NA|TRBJ1-3|TRBV2
CASSEGQVNSGNTIYF
TGTGCCAGCAGTGAAGGGCAGGTTAACTCTGGAAACACCATATATTTT
>NA|NA|TRBJ2-7|TRBV19
CASSTRTGSEQYF
TGTGCCAGTAGTACCCGAACAGGGAGCGAGCAGTACTTC
>TRBD1|NA|TRBJ2-7|TRBV29-1
CSVEVTGVNEQYF
TGCAGCGTTGAAGTCACAGGGGTTAACGAGCAGTACTTC
>NA|NA|TRBJ1-1|TRBV11-3
CASSSRGTEAFF
TGTGCCAGCAGCAGCAGGGGTACTGAAGCTTTCTTT
>TRBD1|NA|TRBJ2-2|TRBV10-1
CASSDPSVGGTGPTGELFF
TGCGCCAGCAGTGACCCGTCGGTAGGCGGGACAGGGCCGACCGGGGAGCTGTTTTTT
>NA|NA|TRBJ1-3|TRBV9
CASSDRSSGNTIYF
TGTGCCAGCAGCGACAGAAGCTCTGGAAACACCATATATTTT
>NA|NA|TRBJ1-6|TRBV5-1
CASSFTQGGSPLHF
TGCGCCAGCAGCTTTACGCAGGGCGGTTCACCCCTCCACTTT
>NA|NA|TRBJ1-6|TRBV2
CASRDRQNSPLHF
TGTGCCAGCAGGGACAGACAGAATTCACCCCTCCACTTT
>NA|NA|TRBJ2-1|TRBV6-5
CASSYEGLGYNEQFF
TGTGCCAGCAGTTACGAGGGCCTCGGGTACAATGAGCAGTTCTTC
>NA|NA|TRBJ2-5|TRBV5-4
CASSLSTGEETQYF
TGTGCCAGCAGCTTGTCGACAGGTGAGGAGACCCAGTACTTC
>NA|NA|TRBJ2-1|TRBV29-1
CSVESESAQFYNEQFF
TGCAGCGTTGAAAGCGAAAGTGCCCAATTTTACAATGAGCAGTTCTTC
>NA|NA|TRBJ2-1|TRBV20-1
CSAMLTGEQFF
TGCAGTGCTATGTTAACCGGTGAGCAGTTCTTC
>TRBD1|NA|TRBJ1-2|TRBV28
CASNTQGQGGSQGYTF
TGTGCCAGCAATACCCAAGGACAGGGAGGTTCGCAGGGCTACACCTTC
>TRBD1|NA|TRBJ1-2|TRBV2
CASTPRGGGYGYTF
TGTGCCAGCACCCCTAGAGGGGGCGGGTATGGCTACACCTTC
>NA|NA|TRBJ2-7|TRBV4-1
CASSQDSVSYEQYF
TGCGCCAGCAGCCAAGATTCAGTATCCTACGAGCAGTACTTC
>TRBD2|NA|TRBJ2-1|TRBV2
CASSEGSGSGGNEQFF
TGTGCCAGCAGTGAAGGCAGTGGTTCGGGGGGGAATGAGCAGTTCTTC
>NA|once|TRBJ1-3|TRBV5-5
CASSQRDSGNTIYF
TGTGCCAGCAGCCAACGGGACTCTGGAAACACCATATATTTT
>TRBD1|NA|TRBJ2-7|TRBV6-5
CASSYRGTGTYEQYF
TGTGCCAGCAGTTACCGCGGGACAGGAACCTACGAGCAGTACTTC